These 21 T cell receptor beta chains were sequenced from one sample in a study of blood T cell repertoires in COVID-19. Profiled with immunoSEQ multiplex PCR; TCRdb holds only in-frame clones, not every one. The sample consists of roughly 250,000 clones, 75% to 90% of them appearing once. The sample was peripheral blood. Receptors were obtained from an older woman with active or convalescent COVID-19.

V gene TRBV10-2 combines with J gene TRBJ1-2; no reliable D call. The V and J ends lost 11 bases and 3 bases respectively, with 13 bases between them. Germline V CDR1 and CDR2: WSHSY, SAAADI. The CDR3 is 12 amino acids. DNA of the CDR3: TGCGCCGCCTCGAGCCTTGACTATGGCTACACCTTC. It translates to CAASSLDYGYTF.

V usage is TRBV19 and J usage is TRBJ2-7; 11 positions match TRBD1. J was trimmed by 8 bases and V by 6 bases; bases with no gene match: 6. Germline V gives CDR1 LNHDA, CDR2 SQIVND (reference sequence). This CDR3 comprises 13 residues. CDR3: CASSQDRGQQQYF. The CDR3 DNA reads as TGTGCCAGTAGCCAGGACAGGGGGCAGCAGCAGTACTTC. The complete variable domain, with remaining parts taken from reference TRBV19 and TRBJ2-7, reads DGGITQSPKYLFRKEGQNVTLSCEQNLNHDAMYWYRQDPGQGLRLIYYSQIVNDFQKGDIAEGYSVSREKKESFPLTVTSAQKNPTAFYLCASSQDRGQQQYFGPGTRLTVT.

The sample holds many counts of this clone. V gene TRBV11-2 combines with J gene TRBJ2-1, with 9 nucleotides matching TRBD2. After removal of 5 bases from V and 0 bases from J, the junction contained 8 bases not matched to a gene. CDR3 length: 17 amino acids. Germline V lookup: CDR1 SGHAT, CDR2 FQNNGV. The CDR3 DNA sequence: TGTGCCAGCAGCCATAGCGGGGGAGACCCCTCCTACAATGAGCAGTTCTTC. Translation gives CASSHSGGDPSYNEQFF.

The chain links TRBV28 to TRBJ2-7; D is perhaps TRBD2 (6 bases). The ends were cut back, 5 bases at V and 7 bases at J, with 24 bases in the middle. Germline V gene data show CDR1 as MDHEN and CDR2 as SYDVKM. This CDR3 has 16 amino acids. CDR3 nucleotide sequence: TGTGCCAGCAGTACGGGGGTGTGGAGGACTCTGGGGGAGCAGTACTTC. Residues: CASSTGVWRTLGEQYF.

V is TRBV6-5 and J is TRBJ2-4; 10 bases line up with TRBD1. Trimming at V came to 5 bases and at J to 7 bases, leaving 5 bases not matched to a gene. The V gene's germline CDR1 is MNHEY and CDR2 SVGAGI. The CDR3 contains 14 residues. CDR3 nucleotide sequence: TGTGCCAGCAGTACCCGGACAGGGGGGAACATTCAGTACTTC. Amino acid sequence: CASSTRTGGNIQYF.

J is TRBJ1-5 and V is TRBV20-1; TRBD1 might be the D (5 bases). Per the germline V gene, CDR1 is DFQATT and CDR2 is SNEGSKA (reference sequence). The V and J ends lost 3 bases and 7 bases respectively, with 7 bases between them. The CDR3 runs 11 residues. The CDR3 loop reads CSASKGQPQHF. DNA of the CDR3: TGCAGTGCTAGTAAGGGGCAGCCCCAGCATTTT.

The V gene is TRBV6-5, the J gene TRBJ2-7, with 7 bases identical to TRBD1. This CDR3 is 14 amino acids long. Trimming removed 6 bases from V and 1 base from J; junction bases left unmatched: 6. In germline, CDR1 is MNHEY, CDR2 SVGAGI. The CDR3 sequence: CASSIGGESYEQYF. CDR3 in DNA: TGTGCCAGCAGCATAGGGGGCGAATCCTACGAGCAGTACTTC.

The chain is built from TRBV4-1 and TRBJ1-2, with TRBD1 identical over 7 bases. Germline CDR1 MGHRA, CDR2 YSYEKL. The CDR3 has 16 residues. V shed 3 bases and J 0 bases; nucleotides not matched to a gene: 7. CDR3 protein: CASSHFSTGSNYGYTF. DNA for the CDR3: TGCGCCAGCAGCCATTTTTCGACAGGGTCTAACTATGGCTACACCTTC.

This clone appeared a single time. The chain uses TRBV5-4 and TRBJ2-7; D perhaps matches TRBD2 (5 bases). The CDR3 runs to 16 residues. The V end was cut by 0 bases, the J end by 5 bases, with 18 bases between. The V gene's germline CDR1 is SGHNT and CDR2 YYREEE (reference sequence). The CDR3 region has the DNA TGTGCCAGCAGCTTGGGGTCCGGAGGACTTGCGGACGAGCAGTACTTC. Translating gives CASSLGSGGLADEQYF. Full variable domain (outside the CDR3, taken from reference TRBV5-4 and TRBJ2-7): ETGVTQSPTHLIKTRGQQVTLRCSSQSGHNTVSWYQQALGQGPQFIFQYYREEENGRGNFPPRFSGLQFPNYSSELNVNALELDDSALYLCASSLGSGGLADEQYFGPGTRLTVT.

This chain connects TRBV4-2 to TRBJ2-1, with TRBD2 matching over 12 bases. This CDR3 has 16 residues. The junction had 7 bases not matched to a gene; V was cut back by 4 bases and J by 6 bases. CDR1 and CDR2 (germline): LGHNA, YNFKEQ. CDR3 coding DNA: TGTGCCAGCAGCCCAACCGGACTAGCGGGGTCCAATGAGCAGTTCTTC. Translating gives CASSPTGLAGSNEQFF.

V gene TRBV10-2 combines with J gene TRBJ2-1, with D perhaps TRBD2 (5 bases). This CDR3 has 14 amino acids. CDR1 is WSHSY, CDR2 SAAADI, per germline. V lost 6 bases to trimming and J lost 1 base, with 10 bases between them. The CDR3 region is CASRSSGSYNEQFF. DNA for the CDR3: TGCGCCAGCAGGTCCTCGGGGTCCTACAATGAGCAGTTCTTC.

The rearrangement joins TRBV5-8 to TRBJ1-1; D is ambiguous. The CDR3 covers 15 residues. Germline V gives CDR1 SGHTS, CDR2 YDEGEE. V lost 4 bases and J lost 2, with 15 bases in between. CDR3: CASSPWRQFNTEAFF. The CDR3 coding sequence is TGTGCCAGCAGCCCGTGGCGGCAGTTTAACACTGAAGCTTTCTTT. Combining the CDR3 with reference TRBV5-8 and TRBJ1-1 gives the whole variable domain EAGVTQSPTHLIKTRGQQATLRCSPISGHTSVYWYQQALGLGLQFLLWYDEGEERNRGNFPPRFSGRQFPNYSSELNVNALELEDSALYLCASSPWRQFNTEAFFGQGTRLTVV.

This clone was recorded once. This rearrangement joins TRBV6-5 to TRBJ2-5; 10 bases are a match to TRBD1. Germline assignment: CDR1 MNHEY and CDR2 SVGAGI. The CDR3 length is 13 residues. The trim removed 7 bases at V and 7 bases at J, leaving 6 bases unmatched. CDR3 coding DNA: TGTGCCAGCAACGAAGGACAGGGGGGGACCCAGTACTTC. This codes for CASNEGQGGTQYF.

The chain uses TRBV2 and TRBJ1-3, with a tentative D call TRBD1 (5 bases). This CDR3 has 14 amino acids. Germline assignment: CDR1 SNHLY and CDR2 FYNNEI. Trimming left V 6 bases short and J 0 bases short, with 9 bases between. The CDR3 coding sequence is TGTGCCAGCAGGCCCGGGGGCTCTGGAAACACCATATATTTT. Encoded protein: CASRPGGSGNTIYF. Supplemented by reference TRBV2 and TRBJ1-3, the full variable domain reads EPEVTQTPSHQVTQMGQEVILRCVPISNHLYFYWYRQILGQKVEFLVSFYNNEISEKSEIFDDQFSVERPDGSNFTLKIRSTKLEDSAMYFCASRPGGSGNTIYFGEGSWLTVV.

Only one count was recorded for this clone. DNA for the CDR3: TGCGCCAGCAGCTTGGGCGGATATGAGACCCAGTACTTC. It translates to CASSLGGYETQYF. The chain uses TRBV5-1 and TRBJ2-5; D is unresolved. The V end lost 0 bases, the J end lost 5 bases, and 8 bases lay between the germline ends. Germline V gene data show CDR1 as SGHRS and CDR2 as YFSETQ. The CDR3 spans 13 residues.

CDR3 DNA: TGTGCCAGCAGCCAACCGGGGGAAGAGCAGTTCTTC. It codes for CASSQPGEEQFF. The chain recombines TRBV3-1 (or the pseudogene TRBV3-2) with TRBJ2-1; D is possibly TRBD2 (6 bases). The V end was cut by 2 bases, the J end by 10 bases, with 9 bases between. The CDR3 is 12 amino acids. CDR1 and CDR2 from the germline V gene are LGHDT and YNNKEL (reference sequence).

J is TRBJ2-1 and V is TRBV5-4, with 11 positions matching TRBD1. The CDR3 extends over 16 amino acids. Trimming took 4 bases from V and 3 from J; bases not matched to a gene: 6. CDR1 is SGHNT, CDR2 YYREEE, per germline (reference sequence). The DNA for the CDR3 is TGTGCCAGCAGCAAACGGGACAGGGGGATCTACAATGAGCAGTTCTTC. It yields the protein CASSKRDRGIYNEQFF. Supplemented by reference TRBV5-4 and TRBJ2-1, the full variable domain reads ETGVTQSPTHLIKTRGQQVTLRCSSQSGHNTVSWYQQALGQGPQFIFQYYREEENGRGNFPPRFSGLQFPNYSSELNVNALELDDSALYLCASSKRDRGIYNEQFFGPGTRLTVL.

The CDR3 is CASSDPGPYGYTF. CDR3 DNA sequence: TGCGCCAGCAGTGATCCAGGGCCCTATGGCTACACCTTC. The rearrangement joins TRBV10-2 to TRBJ1-2; D perhaps matches TRBD1 (5 bases). The CDR3 consists of 13 residues. V was pared by 3 bases and J by 4 bases, with 9 bases between. Germline CDR1 reads WSHSY; CDR2 reads SAAADI.

The CDR3 loop reads CASSFQASGDQETQYF. DNA for the CDR3: TGTGCCAGCAGTTTTCAGGCTAGCGGGGACCAAGAGACCCAGTACTTC. The rearrangement uses TRBV28 and TRBJ2-5, with 9 bases fitting TRBD2. The CDR3 consists of 16 residues. Germline loops: CDR1 MDHEN, CDR2 SYDVKM. V shed 3 bases, J shed 0 bases, and the junction held 5 bases outside the gene matches. Drawing the rest from reference TRBV28 and TRBJ2-5, the complete variable domain is DVKVTQSSRYLVKRTGEKVFLECVQDMDHENMFWYRQDPGLGLRLIYFSYDVKMKEKGDIPEGYSVSREKKERFSLILESASTNQTSMYLCASSFQASGDQETQYFGPGTRLLVL.

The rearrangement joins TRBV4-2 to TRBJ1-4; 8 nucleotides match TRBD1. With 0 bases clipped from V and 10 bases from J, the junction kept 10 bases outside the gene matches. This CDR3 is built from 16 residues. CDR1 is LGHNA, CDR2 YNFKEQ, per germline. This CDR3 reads CASSQEGGRGRGKLFF. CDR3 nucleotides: TGTGCCAGCAGCCAAGAGGGTGGCAGGGGGCGCGGAAAACTGTTTTTT.

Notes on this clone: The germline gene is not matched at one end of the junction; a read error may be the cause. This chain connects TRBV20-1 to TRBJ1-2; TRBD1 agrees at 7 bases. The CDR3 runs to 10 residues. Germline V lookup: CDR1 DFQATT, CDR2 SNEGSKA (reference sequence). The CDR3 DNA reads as TGCAGTGCTCCACCGACAGGGTCGGCCTTC. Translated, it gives CSAPPTGSAF.